The clone carrying this TCR beta chain was observed at least ten times. This specimen belongs to a study of read filtering for tumor transcriptome and immune sequencing. This library used 300 to 450 ng RNA and molecular barcoded adaptors spanning alpha/delta and beta/gamma chains. TCRdb re-analysed the reads in MiXCR, keeping a single row per CDR3 protein. The sample contains 90,000 to 95,000 distinct CDR3 sequences, roughly 21% of which appear only once. Looked up from germline, CDR1 is SGHTA and CDR2 is FQGNSA. The V end was cut by 5 bases, the J end by 5 bases, with 18 bases between. CDR3 length equals 15 residues.

This receptor was obtained from a donor at least 40 years old with multiple myeloma. The chain uses TRBV7-2 and TRBJ2-5; D is uncertain. Material: a population of CD138-negative cells sorted from bone marrow. The CDR3 DNA reads TGTGCCAGCAGCCCCCGGGCGGCCTCGGGCGAGACCCAGTACTTC. It specifies CASSPRAASGETQYF.